The 11 T cell receptor beta chains in this list originate from one sample, sequenced in a study of T cells in Graves' hyperthyroidism and ophthalmopathy. Amplified regions were TCR beta CDR3 sequences from RNA transcripts. With the HTBI primer set, the TCR CDR3 went through a first round of RT-PCR. MiXCR, run by TCRdb on the multiplex PCR reads, gives a single entry per CDR3 protein. Here the sample spans about 600,000 distinct CDR3 sequences, more than 13% being singletons. The sequenced sample was blood. These TCRs come from a woman aged 18-29 years with Graves' ophthalmopathy.

This chain uses TRBV25-1 with TRBJ2-7, with 10 bases identical to TRBD1. The CDR3 contains 16 residues. The trim removed 1 base at V and 3 bases at J, leaving 6 bases unmatched. CDR1 MGHDK and CDR2 SYGVNS come from the germline V gene. This chain's CDR3 is CASSEFRGTGDYEQYF. The DNA of the CDR3 is TGTGCCAGCAGTGAATTTAGGGGGACAGGGGACTACGAGCAGTACTTC.

This clonotype was seen repeatedly, ten times or more. The genes are TRBV28 and TRBJ2-1; D remains ambiguous. The V end lost 3 bases, the J end lost 1 base, and 10 bases lay between the germline ends. Looked up from germline, CDR1 is MDHEN and CDR2 is SYDVKM. The CDR3 is made up of 15 amino acids. The CDR3 sequence: CASSFTGISYNEQFF. Written as DNA, the CDR3 is TGTGCCAGCAGTTTCACTGGCATATCCTACAATGAGCAGTTCTTC.

This clonotype was recorded many times. The V gene is TRBV6-6, the J gene TRBJ1-2; D is undetermined. The CDR3 sequence is 16 residues long. Looked up from germline, CDR1 is MNHNY and CDR2 is SVGAGI (reference sequence). The ends were cut back, 2 bases at V and 2 bases at J, with 15 bases in the middle. The chain's CDR3 is CASSYRSGVANYGYTF. The CDR3 DNA sequence: TGTGCCAGCAGTTACCGATCAGGAGTGGCCAACTATGGCTACACCTTC.

This clonotype was seen at least ten times. This chain connects TRBV6-8 to TRBJ2-1, with D possibly being TRBD2 (6 bases). Looked up from germline, CDR1 is MNHGY and CDR2 is SAAAGT. This CDR3 is built from 16 residues. V was clipped by 5 bases and J by 7 bases, with 21 bases between them. The CDR3 loop reads CASSLGTRFMGNEQFF. In nucleotides, the CDR3 is TGTGCCAGCAGTCTCGGGACTCGCTTTATGGGTAATGAGCAGTTCTTC.

At least ten counts were recorded for this clonotype. The rearrangement joins TRBV9 to TRBJ2-3; 15 bases are shared with TRBD2. This CDR3 has 18 residues. From germline, CDR1 is SGDLS and CDR2 YYNGEE. J gave up 4 bases and V 3 bases, and 9 bases lay outside the gene matches. CDR3 sequence reads: CASSAGLAGGGSADTQYF. The CDR3 bases are TGTGCCAGCAGCGCGGGACTAGCGGGAGGAGGCAGCGCAGATACGCAGTATTTT.

CDR3 amino acids: CASSYSDRADTQYF. DNA of the CDR3: TGTGCCAGCAGTTACTCCGACCGGGCAGATACGCAGTATTTT. This chain joins TRBV6-2 or TRBV6-3 and TRBJ2-3; D is uncertain. Trimming removed 0 bases at V and 4 bases at J, with 8 bases between. CDR3 length equals 14 residues. CDR1 is MNHEY, CDR2 SVGEGT, per germline.

This clonotype was detected only a few times. The chain has TRBV5-1 and TRBJ2-4; D uncertain. The CDR3 is made up of 12 amino acids. The V and J ends lost 0 bases and 5 bases respectively, with 3 bases between them. Germline loops: CDR1 SGHRS, CDR2 YFSETQ. The CDR3 sequence: CASSLVENIQYF. The CDR3 DNA follows: TGCGCCAGCAGCTTGGTCGAAAACATTCAGTACTTC.

The chain employs TRBV4-1 and TRBJ1-5; D ambiguous. Trimming left V 2 bases short and J 3 bases short, with 8 bases between. Germline values: CDR1 MGHRA, CDR2 YSYEKL. The CDR3 runs 14 residues. CDR3 sequence (DNA): TGCGCCAGCAGCCAAACCCAGACCAATCAGCCCCAGCATTTT. Amino acids: CASSQTQTNQPQHF.

This chain uses TRBV28 with TRBJ1-1; D is unresolved. There are 13 residues in the CDR3. V lost 6 bases, J lost 0 bases, and 8 bases lay in between. Looked up from germline, CDR1 is MDHEN and CDR2 is SYDVKM. The CDR3 spells CASRDGVNTEAFF. The CDR3 DNA reads TGTGCCAGCAGGGACGGAGTGAACACTGAAGCTTTCTTT.

Only a few counts were recorded for this clonotype. The rearrangement links TRBV28 to TRBJ2-2; D gene uncertain. V gave up 8 bases and J gave up 2 bases, with 9 bases separating them. Germline values: CDR1 MDHEN, CDR2 SYDVKM. The CDR3 consists of 13 residues. The CDR3 spells CASQASNTGELFF. DNA for the CDR3: TGTGCCAGCCAGGCTTCTAACACCGGGGAGCTGTTTTTT.

The sample holds many counts of this clonotype. V is TRBV3-1 and J is TRBJ1-1; D unresolved. Germline CDR1 and CDR2: LGHDT and YNNKEL (reference sequence). The CDR3 length is 15 residues. V lost 5 bases, J lost 3 bases, and 16 bases lay in between. This chain's CDR3 is CASSYGARAYTEAFF. In DNA, the CDR3 is TGTGCCAGCAGCTACGGAGCGAGGGCTTACACTGAAGCTTTCTTT.